This passage covers 20 T cell receptor beta chains from one sample sequenced in a study of radiotherapy plus CTLA-4 blockade in lung cancer. This table comes from immunoSEQ multiplex PCR, and its TCRdb copy is limited to in-frame clones, with some not included. The sample lists roughly 45,000 clones, 50% to 70% occurring once. Sequenced here: peripheral blood, sampled from a patient treated with radiotherapy plus ipilimumab. These receptors originate from a human donor with non-small cell lung cancer who had a partial response to radiotherapy plus ipilimumab.

This clone was recorded a few times. The chain couples TRBV14 to TRBJ2-5; 8 nucleotides line up with TRBD2. This CDR3 comprises 16 residues. V gave up 0 bases and J gave up 4 bases; unmatched junction bases: 7. The germline V gene has CDR1 SGHDN and CDR2 FVKESK. The CDR3 reads CASSQELGGLGETQYF. The CDR3 region has the DNA TGTGCCAGCAGCCAAGAACTGGGGGGACTAGGAGAGACCCAGTACTTC.

A few counts support this clone. Given the absence of the conserved phenylalanine or tryptophan at the CDR3 end, a read error is likely. Because the CDR3's place on the DNA is in doubt, the DNA is left out and the CDR3 is given as listed by TCRdb. The chain links TRBV15 to TRBJ1-2; the D call in the table, TRBD1, was not verified against the DNA. CDR1 and CDR2 from the germline V gene are LNHNV and YYDKDF (reference sequence). The CDR3 spans 13 residues, counting both ends. CDR3 sequence reads: CATSRDLSDSYRV.

The chain links TRBV27 to TRBJ2-7; D is possibly TRBD1 (6 bases). Germline lookup yields CDR1 MNHEY and CDR2 SMNVEV (reference sequence). This CDR3 is built from 13 residues. Trimming stripped 4 bases from V and 1 base from J, with 8 bases between. The CDR3 loop reads CASSSDSSYEQYF. DNA for the CDR3: TGTGCCAGCAGTTCGGACAGTTCCTACGAGCAGTACTTC.

V usage is TRBV19 and J usage is TRBJ1-2, with D possibly being TRBD1 (6 bases). This CDR3 region has 14 residues. Trimming shortened V by 6 bases and J by 4 bases, and 15 bases separated the two germline ends. Germline values: CDR1 LNHDA, CDR2 SQIVND (reference sequence). Written as DNA, the CDR3 is TGTGCCAGTAGCCCCGAGGGGGGGACCTATGGCTACACCTTC. Protein: CASSPEGGTYGYTF.

V gene TRBV6-5 combines with J gene TRBJ2-1, with 11 bases matching TRBD2. J gave up 8 bases and V 6 bases, and 9 bases lay outside the gene matches. The CDR3 covers 15 residues. From germline, CDR1 is MNHEY and CDR2 SVGAGI. The CDR3 reads CASSTLAGGLDEQFF. The CDR3 coding sequence is TGTGCCAGCAGCACGCTAGCGGGAGGATTGGATGAGCAGTTCTTC.

This clone came up once. V gene TRBV6-1 combines with J gene TRBJ1-6; tentative D call: TRBD1 (5 bases). CDR1 and CDR2 from the germline V gene are MNHNS and SASEGT. The V end lost 4 bases, the J end lost 7 bases, and 11 bases lay between the germline ends. The CDR3 consists of 14 residues. This chain's CDR3 is CASSVVTENSPLHF. In nucleotides, the CDR3 is TGTGCCAGCAGTGTCGTGACAGAGAATTCACCCCTCCACTTT.

Only one count was recorded for this clone. The rearrangement links TRBV9 to TRBJ2-7; D not resolved. The germline V gene has CDR1 SGDLS and CDR2 YYNGEE. The V gene lost 4 bases and the J gene lost 1 base, with 12 bases spanning the gap. The length of the CDR3 is 14 residues. Written as DNA, the CDR3 is TGTGCCAGCAGCCCCGGGTCCTTTTCCTACGAGCAGTACTTC. Translation: CASSPGSFSYEQYF.

This clone was found a few times. V usage is TRBV10-3 and J usage is TRBJ2-5, with D perhaps TRBD2 (7 bases). Germline CDR1 is ENHRY and CDR2 is SYGVKD. CDR3 length: 14 amino acids. V lost 3 bases to trimming and J lost 4 bases, with 12 bases between them. CDR3 nucleotides: TGTGCCATCAGTGATCGGGGGGCAGGAGAGACCCAGTACTTC. This encodes CAISDRGAGETQYF.

The chain uses TRBV30 and TRBJ2-7; D may be TRBD2 (5 bases). The J call may be wrong; the DNA end is better matched by TRBJ2-5. This CDR3 region has 12 residues. Germline V gene sequence: CDR1 GTSNPN, CDR2 SVGIG (reference sequence). The CDR3 bases are TGTGCCTGGCGCTCGGCGGCGGGGACCCAGTACTTC. Its protein product is CAWRSAAGTQYF.

This clone turned up a few times. This rearrangement joins TRBV19 to TRBJ1-3; D gene uncertain. This CDR3 spans 16 amino acids. The V gene lost 7 bases and the J gene lost 0 bases, with 16 bases spanning the gap. Per the germline V gene, CDR1 is LNHDA and CDR2 is SQIVND (reference sequence). Here the CDR3 DNA reads TGTGCCAGTACGTCGCGCAGCTCTAGCTCTGGAAACACCATATATTTT. Its protein is CASTSRSSSSGNTIYF.

V and J are TRBV30 and TRBJ2-3, with TRBD2 as a possible D gene (6 bases). V was pared by 8 bases and J by 4 bases, with 19 bases between. The CDR3 is 14 amino acids. The germline V gene has CDR1 GTSNPN and CDR2 SVGIG (reference sequence). Written as DNA, the CDR3 is TGTGCCGCAAACCTAGCGAGTAACCCAGATACGCAGTATTTT. Translating gives CAANLASNPDTQYF. Variable domain in full (rest from reference TRBV30 and TRBJ2-3): SQTIHQWPATLVQPVGSPLSLECTVEGTSNPNLYWYRQAAGRGLQLLFYSVGIGQISSEVPQNLSASRPQDRQFILSSKKLLLSDSGFYLCAANLASNPDTQYFGPGTRLTVL.

This clone was seen at least ten times. Within the sample, other DNA sequences also encode this same CDR3. The chain couples TRBV7-2 to TRBJ1-1, with 7 bases fitting TRBD1. With V trimmed by 1 base and J by 1 base, 0 bases remained unmatched. The CDR3 extends over 14 amino acids. CDR1 and CDR2 (germline): SGHTA, FQGNSA. CDR3 DNA sequence: TGTGCCAGCAGCTTAGGACAGGGGAACACTGAAGCTTTCTTT. Translation: CASSLGQGNTEAFF.

This chain joins TRBV30 and TRBJ1-1, with D uncertain. The CDR3 runs to 11 residues. Germline CDR1 is GTSNPN and CDR2 is SVGIG (reference sequence). Trimming took 3 bases from V and 7 from J, leaving 9 bases between them. CDR3 coding DNA: TGTGCCTGGAGGACTGTCAGTGAAGCTTTCTTT. Protein: CAWRTVSEAFF.

This clone was observed a few times. The chain has TRBV7-9 and TRBJ1-1; 7 nucleotides align to TRBD1. Germline V gene data show CDR1 as SEHNR and CDR2 as FQNEAQ (reference sequence). The CDR3 totals 14 residues. Losses at the gene ends were 5 bases for V and 9 bases for J; bases not matched to a gene: 12. The CDR3 loop reads CASSPRDSPYKAFF. CDR3 DNA: TGTGCCAGCAGCCCCCGGGACAGCCCGTATAAAGCTTTCTTT. The whole variable domain, filled in from reference TRBV7-9 and TRBJ1-1, reads DTGVSQNPRHKITKRGQNVTFRCDPISEHNRLYWYRQTLGQGPEFLTYFQNEAQLEKSRLLSDRFSAERPKGSFSTLEIQRTEQGDSAMYLCASSPRDSPYKAFFGQGTRLTVV.

The chain couples TRBV6-5 to TRBJ1-2; tentatively, D is TRBD1 (6 bases). CDR1 is MNHEY, CDR2 SVGAGI, per germline. This CDR3 contains 13 residues. Trimming cost V 6 bases and J 3 bases, with 11 bases left between them. The DNA of the CDR3 is TGTGCCAGCAGGAAAGGGGGTCACTATGGCTACACCTTC. Translated: CASRKGGHYGYTF.

This clone was counted a few times. The rearrangement joins TRBV6-6 to TRBJ1-6; D unresolved. V was cut by 2 bases and J by 9 bases, with 17 bases left in between. Germline V gene lookup returns CDR1 MNHNY and CDR2 SVGAGI (reference sequence). The CDR3 sequence is 16 residues long. The DNA of the CDR3 is TGTGCCAGCAGTTACCCTACGGGCCACGGAGGTTCACCCCTCCACTTT. Translating it yields CASSYPTGHGGSPLHF.

CDR3 sequence: CASSVTGELFF. Here the CDR3 DNA reads TGTGCCAGCAGCGTCACCGGGGAGCTGTTTTTT. The chain is built from TRBV6-5 and TRBJ2-2; no clear D. Germline lookup yields CDR1 MNHEY and CDR2 SVGAGI. V gave up 6 bases and J gave up 4 bases, with 3 bases separating them. The CDR3 sequence is 11 residues long.

The V and J genes are TRBV4-1 and TRBJ1-4; TRBD1 agrees at 10 bases. Trimming took 3 bases from V and 11 from J; bases not matched to a gene: 15. The CDR3 contains 17 residues. Per germline, CDR1 MGHRA and CDR2 YSYEKL. CDR3 region: CASSHTQLRDRGRKLFF. CDR3 nucleotides: TGCGCCAGCAGCCACACTCAACTCCGGGACAGGGGAAGGAAACTGTTTTTT.

V and J are TRBV5-4 and TRBJ2-3, with a weak D call TRBD1 (5 bases). V lost 1 base and J 2 bases, leaving 8 bases between the germline ends. Germline V gene sequence: CDR1 SGHNT, CDR2 YYREEE (reference sequence). The CDR3 consists of 14 residues. The CDR3 spells CASSLRGNTDTQYF. The CDR3 bases are TGTGCCAGCAGCTTGAGGGGCAACACAGATACGCAGTATTTT.

This clone was seen a few times. The chain combines TRBV10-2 with TRBJ2-7; no definite D call. The CDR3 has 13 amino acids. Germline CDR1 WSHSY, CDR2 SAAADI. V lost 10 bases, J lost 3 bases, and 16 bases lay in between. CDR3 nucleotides: TGCGCCACCCGCCCGGCGGATGACTACGAGCAGTACTTC. Translation: CATRPADDYEQYF.